This T cell receptor beta chain was documented in a study of blood T cell repertoires in COVID-19. Trimming removed 3 bases from V and 6 bases from J, with 13 bases in between. Per the germline V gene, CDR1 is SGHRS and CDR2 is YFSETQ. This CDR3 has 14 amino acids. Produced via immunoSEQ multiplex PCR; TCRdb's table is partial and in-frame only. The table records 50,000 or so clones, approximately 90% of them present only once. The chain carries TRBV5-1 and TRBJ1-5; TRBD1 is a possible D gene (5 bases). The sequenced sample consisted of peripheral blood. The source is a human donor with active COVID-19. The donor label of this sample is uncertain. In DNA form, the CDR3 reads TGCGCCAGCAGCTCAAACTGGGGGGTTCAGCCCCAGCATTTT. This translates into CASSSNWGVQPQHF.